The present T cell receptor (beta chain) was sequenced within a study of somatic mutations in cytotoxic T cells in rheumatoid arthritis. Turning to this clone: The target antigen is unknown.

Germline loops: CDR1 MNHEY, CDR2 SVGAGI. With 4 bases clipped from V and 3 bases from J, the junction kept 3 bases outside the gene matches. The CDR3 is 13 amino acids. Separation of CD4+ and CD8+ cells was performed by positive magnetic bead selection, and purity was verified by flow cytometry. Study conclusions and caveats: The slightly lower representation of TRBV07 among rheumatoid arthritis patients did not undergo correction for multiple comparisons.

Profiling relied on immunoSEQ multiplex PCR, and the TCRdb table lists in-frame clones only, not all of them. The sample consists of about 23,000 clones, 80% to 90% of them appearing once. The sequenced sample consisted of CD8+ T cells sorted from blood. The V and J genes are TRBV6-5 and TRBJ2-7, with 7 bases fitting TRBD1. The sequence was obtained from an adult with rheumatoid arthritis. CDR3: CASSLTGDYEQYF. The CDR3 bases are TGTGCCAGCAGTTTAACAGGGGACTACGAGCAGTACTTC.